The 15 T cell receptor beta chains listed next were all sequenced from one sample in a study of CD8+ T cells in alopecia areata. After isolation, RNA underwent reverse transcription to generate cDNA as the sequencing template. Generated by immunoSEQ multiplex PCR, the TCRdb table keeps only in-frame clones and is missing some. The sample has about 200,000 clones; more than 55% are singletons. Sequenced material: CD8+ T cells sorted from blood. Receptors were obtained from a human donor in good health.

The rearrangement joins TRBV11-2 to TRBJ2-1, with D perhaps given as TRBD1 or TRBD2 (5 bases each). CDR1 SGHAT and CDR2 FQNNGV come from the germline V gene. This CDR3 is built from 14 residues. Between the trimmed V and J ends, which lost 5 bases and 5 bases, there was a span of 13 bases. The CDR3 reads CASSPWDGNNEQFF. In nucleotides, the CDR3 is TGTGCCAGCAGCCCGTGGGACGGCAACAATGAGCAGTTCTTC. The full variable domain, in which reference TRBV11-2 and TRBJ2-1 provide the parts outside the CDR3, is EAGVAQSPRYKIIEKRQSVAFWCNPISGHATLYWYQQILGQGPKLLIQFQNNGVVDDSQLPKDRFSAERLKGVDSTLKIQPAKLEDSAVYLCASSPWDGNNEQFFGPGTRLTVL.

This rearrangement joins TRBV30 to TRBJ1-2; TRBD1 matches 8 bases. The CDR3 has 12 amino acids. Germline V gives CDR1 GTSNPN, CDR2 SVGIG (reference sequence). Trimming cost V 2 bases and J 10 bases; bases outside gene matches: 6. Here the CDR3 DNA reads TGTGCCTGGAGTTCGGGACAGGATGTCTACACCTTC. Residues: CAWSSGQDVYTF.

The chain recombines TRBV7-8 with TRBJ2-1; D is unclear. The CDR3 spans 14 residues. With 1 base removed from V and 8 bases from J, the gap between germline ends came to 12 bases. Germline-derived CDR1 and CDR2 are SGHVS and FQNEAQ. As DNA, the CDR3 is TGTGCCAGCAGCTTAGTCTCCAGTCTGGATGAGCAGTTCTTC. Its protein product is CASSLVSSLDEQFF.

The J gene is TRBJ2-7, the V gene TRBV6-1, with 8 bases identical to TRBD2. Germline lookup yields CDR1 MNHNS and CDR2 SASEGT. The CDR3 runs 16 residues. V gave up 4 bases and J gave up 5 bases; unmatched junction bases: 13. Here the CDR3 DNA reads TGTGCCAGCAGTGCGAGGCGGGGGGCGATTCCCCACGAGCAGTACTTC. It translates to CASSARRGAIPHEQYF.

At least ten counts were recorded for this clone. The chain couples TRBV7-8 to TRBJ2-3, with TRBD2 matching 11 bases. CDR1 SGHVS and CDR2 FQNEAQ come from the germline V gene. The CDR3 runs to 17 residues. After removal of 5 bases from V and 5 bases from J, the junction contained 12 bases not matched to a gene. CDR3 DNA: TGTGCCAGCAGCCATCGTCCTAGCGGGGGGCGGGGAGATACGCAGTATTTT. This sequence encodes CASSHRPSGGRGDTQYF.

The gene calls are TRBV29-1 and TRBJ2-7; D is uncertain. CDR3 length: 13 residues. Trimming left V 5 bases short and J 1 base short, with 12 bases between. From germline, CDR1 is SQVTM and CDR2 ANQGSEA. The CDR3 sequence: CSVRSGGSYEQYF. Here the CDR3 DNA reads TGCAGCGTTAGGTCTGGTGGGTCCTACGAGCAGTACTTC.

The rearrangement links TRBV15 to TRBJ2-1; D could derive from TRBD1 or TRBD2 (6 bases each). Germline CDR1 LNHNV, CDR2 YYDKDF (reference sequence). The CDR3 totals 16 residues. Trimming stripped 5 bases from V and 5 bases from J, with 19 bases between. CDR3 nucleotides: TGTGCCACCAGCGGCCTCGGGGACTGGGGGCACAATGAGCAGTTCTTC. Its protein product is CATSGLGDWGHNEQFF.

The chain employs TRBV6-5 and TRBJ1-2; D remains unclear. CDR1 MNHEY and CDR2 SVGAGI come from the germline V gene. This CDR3 has 15 amino acids. V lost 5 bases and J lost 3, with 16 bases in between. Here the CDR3 DNA reads TGTGCCAGCAGTCCGTGGGGAGGATTGGACTATGGCTACACCTTC. It encodes CASSPWGGLDYGYTF.

The chain uses TRBV29-1 and TRBJ2-5; D is ambiguous. CDR3 length: 10 residues. The V end lost 3 bases, the J end lost 5 bases, and 4 bases lay between the germline ends. Germline-derived CDR1 and CDR2 are SQVTM and ANQGSEA. The CDR3 region is CSVDFETQYF. The CDR3, as DNA: TGCAGCGTTGATTTTGAGACCCAGTACTTC. Combining the CDR3 with reference TRBV29-1 and TRBJ2-5 gives the whole variable domain SAVISQKPSRDICQRGTSLTIQCQVDSQVTMMFWYRQQPGQSLTLIATANQGSEATYESGFVIDKFPISRPNLTFSTLTVSNMSPEDSSIYLCSVDFETQYFGPGTRLLVL.

V is TRBV9 and J is TRBJ2-5, with D possibly TRBD2 on 6 matching bases. This CDR3 contains 13 residues. Looked up from germline, CDR1 is SGDLS and CDR2 is YYNGEE. V was shortened by 3 bases and J by 6 bases, with 12 bases between the two germline ends. CDR3 amino acids: CASSAGLVKTQYF. The CDR3 DNA follows: TGTGCCAGCAGCGCGGGACTTGTAAAGACCCAGTACTTC. The whole variable domain, filled in from reference TRBV9 and TRBJ2-5, reads DSGVTQTPKHLITATGQRVTLRCSPRSGDLSVYWYQQSLDQGLQFLIQYYNGEERAKGNILERFSAQQFPDLHSELNLSSLELGDSALYFCASSAGLVKTQYFGPGTRLLVL.

The chain joins TRBV2 to TRBJ1-2; maybe TRBD1 (6 bases). V lost 1 base to trimming and J lost 4 bases, with 13 bases between them. The CDR3 totals 15 residues. Per germline, CDR1 SNHLY and CDR2 FYNNEI. CDR3 DNA: TGTGCCAGCAGTGAAGGGAACAGGGTGACCTATGGCTACACCTTC. This translates into CASSEGNRVTYGYTF.

V is TRBV9 and J is TRBJ1-2, with D unresolved. The CDR3 consists of 13 residues. Per the germline V gene, CDR1 is SGDLS and CDR2 is YYNGEE. With 4 bases removed from V and 4 bases from J, the gap between germline ends came to 11 bases. This CDR3 reads CASSPALFYGYTF. CDR3 sequence (DNA): TGTGCCAGCAGCCCGGCTTTATTCTATGGCTACACCTTC.

The V call is TRBV29-1, the J call TRBJ2-1; D gene unclear. The germline gives CDR1 SQVTM, CDR2 ANQGSEA. V was shortened by 4 bases and J by 5 bases, with 12 bases between the two germline ends. CDR3 length: 13 residues. CDR3 region: CSVVTLRDNEQFF. CDR3 nucleotide sequence: TGCAGCGTTGTGACTCTAAGGGACAATGAGCAGTTCTTC.

This clone has at least ten counts. The CDR3 region is CASSDPWGTEAFF. The CDR3, as DNA: TGTGCCAGCAGTGACCCATGGGGCACTGAAGCTTTCTTT. The chain uses TRBV7-8 and TRBJ1-1; no definite D call. CDR1 SGHVS and CDR2 FQNEAQ come from the germline V gene. Trimming stripped 6 bases from V and 4 bases from J, with 12 bases between. This CDR3 has 13 amino acids.

This clone was counted a few times. This chain uses TRBV5-4 with TRBJ1-2; D ambiguous. This CDR3 is 15 amino acids long. The V gene lost 4 bases and the J gene lost 4 bases, with 17 bases spanning the gap. Germline CDR1 reads SGHNT; CDR2 reads YYREEE (reference sequence). CDR3 nucleotide sequence: TGTGCCAGCAGCCCACTTCCAGGCGGCTCCTATGGCTACACCTTC. It codes for CASSPLPGGSYGYTF.